The 30 T cell receptor beta chains given below trace back to one sample, sequenced in a study of T-cell reconstitution after alpha-beta-depleted transplantation in children (dated by TCRdb to 2015 to 2016). The library was obtained by PCR. TCRdb shows the sequencer as Illumina HiSeq 2500. TCR library preparation used molecular barcoding, with unique molecular identifiers applied to normalize quantification of the TCRbeta repertoire. The raw public data were reprocessed by TCRdb itself: fastp quality trimming at Q25, MiXCR clonotype calling, in-frame beta chains only. Entries are consolidated by CDR3 protein sequence, retaining the most common genes and DNA. Across this sample there are fewer than 500,000 distinct CDR3 sequences, with around two fifths seen only once. The ten largest clones take up under 35% of the sample. The treatment or condition label, as the study defines it: allogeneic hematopoietic cell transplantation with graft depleted of TCRalphabeta T cells and CD19 B cells.

The source material was PBMCs, sampled before TCRalphabeta/CD19-depleted stem cell transplant. The receptors were sampled from a girl aged 2-10 years with aplastic anemia, due to receive a stem cell transplant.

This clonotype was seen many times. V gene TRBV29-1 combines with J gene TRBJ1-4; 10 nucleotides line up with TRBD1. Germline V gene sequence: CDR1 SQVTM, CDR2 ANQGSEA. With 7 bases clipped from V and 8 bases from J, the junction kept 7 bases outside the gene matches. There are 13 residues in the CDR3. CDR3 residues: CSGTPGQGEKLFF. CDR3 coding DNA: TGCAGCGGCACTCCGGGACAGGGGGAAAAACTGTTTTTT.

The V and J genes are TRBV4-1 and TRBJ2-1; 7 nucleotides agree with TRBD1. The CDR3 runs to 13 residues. Germline CDR1 and CDR2: MGHRA and YSYEKL. V lost 2 bases and J lost 14; bases outside the gene matches: 9. The CDR3 DNA is TGCGCCAGCAGCCAAACCCGACAGGGCGAGAAGTTCTTC. Its translation is CASSQTRQGEKFF.

Only a few counts were recorded for this clonotype. This rearrangement joins TRBV5-4 to TRBJ1-2; D is unclear. Germline lookup yields CDR1 SGHNT and CDR2 YYREEE (reference sequence). V lost 1 base to trimming and J lost 1 base, with 17 bases between them. This CDR3 is 17 amino acids long. The CDR3 loop reads CASSLFPPRSFNYGYTF. CDR3 DNA: TGTGCCAGCAGCTTGTTTCCCCCGAGGAGCTTTAACTATGGCTACACCTTC.

This clonotype occurred many times. V and J are TRBV7-2 and TRBJ2-7, with 7 bases that match TRBD1. V was clipped by 5 bases and J by 3 bases; unmatched bases: 4. Germline V CDR1 and CDR2: SGHTA, FQGNSA. The CDR3 length is 13 residues. CDR3 nucleotide sequence: TGTGCCAGCAGCACTAACAGGGGCTACGAGCAGTACTTC. Translation: CASSTNRGYEQYF.

This clonotype was seen at least ten times. The V and J genes are TRBV18 and TRBJ2-7; 8 bases line up with TRBD1. V lost 2 bases to trimming and J lost 4 bases; unmatched junction nucleotides: 4. CDR3 length: 14 amino acids. Germline loops: CDR1 KGHSH, CDR2 LQKENI. CDR3 sequence reads: CASSPRTGLYEQYF. In DNA, the CDR3 is TGTGCCAGCTCACCAAGGACAGGGCTATACGAGCAGTACTTC.

The J gene is TRBJ1-1, the V gene TRBV20-1; possibly TRBD1 for D (6 bases). With 6 bases removed from V and 1 base from J, the gap between germline ends came to 12 bases. Germline CDR1 reads DFQATT; CDR2 reads SNEGSKA (reference sequence). The CDR3 covers 13 residues. The chain's CDR3 is CSADGQPNTEAFF. CDR3 nucleotides: TGCAGTGCAGACGGACAGCCGAACACTGAAGCTTTCTTT.

The V and J genes are TRBV12-3 or TRBV12-4 and TRBJ2-3; the match to TRBD2 covers 13 bases. V trimming: 3 bases; J trimming: 4 bases; junction bases outside the gene matches: 1. The CDR3 spans 15 residues. The CDR3 nucleotides are TGTGCCAGCAGTTTGGGACTAGCGGGGTCAGATACGCAGTATTTT. It is translated as CASSLGLAGSDTQYF.

The rearrangement joins TRBV2 to TRBJ2-5, with D unclear. This CDR3 contains 17 residues. Trimming shortened V by 2 bases and J by 2 bases, and 18 bases separated the two germline ends. Germline V lookup: CDR1 SNHLY, CDR2 FYNNEI. The CDR3: CASSEPHDPALQETQYF. The CDR3 nucleotides read TGTGCCAGCAGTGAACCACACGATCCTGCCCTTCAAGAGACCCAGTACTTC.

V gene TRBV7-9 combines with J gene TRBJ2-2; 8 bases align to TRBD1. J lost 6 bases, V lost 5 bases, and 11 bases had no gene match. Germline CDR1 SEHNR, CDR2 FQNEAQ (reference sequence). The CDR3 has 16 residues. CDR3 coding DNA: TGTGCCAGCAGCGCCGGGACAGGAAATATTGCCGGGGAGCTGTTTTTT. This translates into CASSAGTGNIAGELFF. Full variable domain (outside the CDR3, taken from reference TRBV7-9 and TRBJ2-2): DTGVSQNPRHKITKRGQNVTFRCDPISEHNRLYWYRQTLGQGPEFLTYFQNEAQLEKSRLLSDRFSAERPKGSFSTLEIQRTEQGDSAMYLCASSAGTGNIAGELFFGEGSRLTVL.

This clonotype came up a few times. This chain connects TRBV20-1 to TRBJ2-7; 10 positions match TRBD2. Trimming cost V 0 bases and J 8 bases; bases outside gene matches: 16. From germline, CDR1 is DFQATT and CDR2 SNEGSKA (reference sequence). The CDR3 sequence is 17 residues long. The CDR3 DNA is TGCAGTGCTAGAGATACGGCTAGCGGGAGCCCCATTTCCCAGCAGTACTTC. Residues: CSARDTASGSPISQQYF.

This clonotype was counted a few times. V is TRBV6-5 and J is TRBJ1-2; 8 bases agree with TRBD1. The CDR3 is 15 residues long. V shed 4 bases and J 5 bases; nucleotides not matched to a gene: 9. Per germline, CDR1 MNHEY and CDR2 SVGAGI. CDR3 sequence reads: CASSFTRTGIYGYTF. CDR3 DNA sequence: TGTGCCAGCAGTTTCACCAGGACAGGGATTTATGGCTACACCTTC.

V gene TRBV20-1 combines with J gene TRBJ1-2; D is uncertain. This CDR3 comprises 12 residues. V shed 3 bases and J shed 4 bases, with 9 bases lying between them. The germline gives CDR1 DFQATT, CDR2 SNEGSKA (reference sequence). Written as DNA, the CDR3 is TGCAGTGCTAGCTGGGATTTCTATGGCTACACCTTC. Residues: CSASWDFYGYTF.

At least ten counts were recorded for this clonotype. The CDR3 coding sequence is TGTGCCAGCAGTTCCAGGGAAGATACGCAGTATTTT. Protein sequence: CASSSREDTQYF. This rearrangement joins TRBV28 to TRBJ2-3; weak D call: TRBD1 (5 bases). The V end lost 4 bases, the J end lost 5 bases, and 7 bases lay between the germline ends. The CDR3 sequence is 12 residues long. In germline, CDR1 is MDHEN, CDR2 SYDVKM.

This clonotype was observed a single time. The V and J genes are TRBV10-3 and TRBJ2-3, with no clear D. The V and J ends lost 11 bases and 2 bases respectively, with 14 bases between them. The germline gives CDR1 ENHRY, CDR2 SYGVKD. The CDR3 contains 13 residues. Here the CDR3 DNA reads TGTGCCGTACGCCTCGGACCCACAGATACGCAGTATTTT. Protein: CAVRLGPTDTQYF.

This clonotype was recorded a few times. This chain joins TRBV3-1 and TRBJ2-5; D ambiguous. The germline V gene encodes CDR1 LGHDT and CDR2 YNNKEL (reference sequence). This CDR3 is 13 amino acids long. V lost 1 base and J 4 bases, leaving 7 bases between the germline ends. CDR3 nucleotides: TGTGCCAGCAGCCAAGGTCGCGGAGAGACCCAGTACTTC. Protein product: CASSQGRGETQYF.

There are many counts of this clonotype. The rearrangement uses TRBV5-1 and TRBJ2-1; 13 nucleotides agree with TRBD2. CDR3 length: 19 amino acids. J was trimmed by 5 bases and V by 0 bases; bases with no gene match: 11. In germline, CDR1 is SGHRS, CDR2 YFSETQ. Here the CDR3 reads CASSLAGTSGNARNNEQFF. The CDR3 nucleotides read TGCGCCAGCAGCTTGGCAGGGACTAGCGGGAATGCCCGGAACAATGAGCAGTTCTTC. Looking up the rest from reference TRBV5-1 and TRBJ2-1 gives the full variable domain: KAGVTQTPRYLIKTRGQQVTLSCSPISGHRSVSWYQQTPGQGLQFLFEYFSETQRNKGNFPGRFSGRQFSNSRSEMNVSTLELGDSALYLCASSLAGTSGNARNNEQFFGPGTRLTVL.

The chain uses TRBV12-3 or TRBV12-4 and TRBJ1-5; D remains unclear. Trimming took 3 bases from V and 3 from J, leaving 9 bases between them. The CDR3 has 14 residues. For the CDR3, the DNA is TGTGCCAGCAGTTTCGGTGGGCTCAATCAGCCCCAGCATTTT. Its translation is CASSFGGLNQPQHF.

This clonotype has more than one count but fewer than ten. V is TRBV7-9 and J is TRBJ2-3, with TRBD1 matching 8 bases. The CDR3 totals 14 residues. Germline values: CDR1 SEHNR, CDR2 FQNEAQ (reference sequence). V lost 3 bases, J lost 4 bases, and 3 bases stayed unmatched. CDR3 coding DNA: TGTGCCAGCAGCTTGACAGGGGCGGCAGATACGCAGTATTTT. Protein: CASSLTGAADTQYF.

This chain joins TRBV15 and TRBJ1-5; TRBD1 is a possible D gene (5 bases). Germline CDR1 is LNHNV and CDR2 is YYDKDF (reference sequence). There are 15 residues in the CDR3. V shed 0 bases and J shed 6 bases, with 12 bases lying between them. CDR3 sequence reads: CATSRDGRGVQPQHF. The CDR3 DNA reads as TGTGCCACCAGCAGAGATGGGCGAGGGGTTCAGCCCCAGCATTTT.

This clonotype was observed many times. The chain is built from TRBV29-1 and TRBJ2-7; 10 bases fit TRBD1. After removal of 7 bases from V and 9 bases from J, the junction contained 15 bases not matched to a gene. CDR1 and CDR2 from the germline V gene are SQVTM and ANQGSEA. This CDR3 has 14 amino acids. This CDR3 reads CSAHEGTGEVGQYF. The CDR3 DNA reads as TGCAGCGCCCACGAAGGGACAGGGGAGGTCGGGCAGTACTTC.

The genes are TRBV4-1 and TRBJ2-1, with a possible D match to TRBD1 (5 bases). V lost 1 base, J lost 5 bases, and 15 bases lay in between. Germline CDR1 is MGHRA and CDR2 is YSYEKL. The CDR3 totals 16 residues. CDR3 bases: TGCGCCAGCAGCCAAGTAGGGGCAGGCCTCGACAATGAGCAGTTCTTC. Amino acid sequence: CASSQVGAGLDNEQFF.

V and J are TRBV20-1 and TRBJ1-6; 7 nucleotides agree with TRBD1. CDR1 and CDR2 (germline): DFQATT, SNEGSKA (reference sequence). V shed 0 bases, J shed 9 bases, and the junction held 11 bases outside the gene matches. The CDR3 has 16 amino acids. DNA of the CDR3: TGCAGTGCTAGAGAGCCCCTCCAGGGGGAGAGTTCACCCCTCCACTTT. Encoded protein: CSAREPLQGESSPLHF.

This clonotype has just a few counts. The chain uses TRBV20-1 and TRBJ2-1; a weak D match, TRBD2 (5 bases). CDR1 is DFQATT, CDR2 SNEGSKA, per germline (reference sequence). V lost 6 bases and J 2 bases, leaving 20 bases between the germline ends. This CDR3 has 16 residues. The CDR3 reads CSAVNGESGAYNEQFF. The CDR3 DNA reads TGCAGTGCCGTTAATGGGGAGAGTGGGGCCTACAATGAGCAGTTCTTC.

The chain uses TRBV27 and TRBJ2-7; 9 nucleotides line up with TRBD1. J was trimmed by 3 bases and V by 8 bases; bases with no gene match: 14. CDR1 is MNHEY and CDR2 is SMNVEV in the germline V gene (reference sequence). CDR3 length: 16 amino acids. The CDR3 DNA sequence: TGTGCCAGCTTCGGGACAGGGAGAGCGGGGTTCTACGAGCAGTACTTC. Translated, it gives CASFGTGRAGFYEQYF.

In this sample, this clonotype turned up a few times. The chain has TRBV3-1 and TRBJ2-6, with D unresolved. The ends were cut back, 0 bases at V and 2 bases at J, with 5 bases in the middle. CDR3 length: 15 residues. Looked up from germline, CDR1 is LGHDT and CDR2 is YNNKEL (reference sequence). Here the CDR3 DNA reads TGTGCCAGCAGCCAAGATAACGCTGGGGCCAACGTCCTGACTTTC. Amino acid sequence: CASSQDNAGANVLTF.

The chain couples TRBV6-1 to TRBJ2-5; unclear D gene. Germline V lookup: CDR1 MNHNS, CDR2 SASEGT. Trimming cost V 6 bases and J 5 bases, with 16 bases left between them. This CDR3 is 14 amino acids long. CDR3 amino acids: CASRTLPRKETQYF. Written as DNA, the CDR3 is TGTGCCAGCAGGACGCTACCAAGGAAGGAGACCCAGTACTTC.

This chain uses TRBV2 with TRBJ2-1; D remains ambiguous. From germline, CDR1 is SNHLY and CDR2 FYNNEI. V lost 5 bases to trimming and J lost 0 bases, with 11 bases between them. CDR3 length: 15 residues. This CDR3 is CASSTPGHSYNEQFF. The CDR3 nucleotides are TGTGCCAGCAGTACCCCGGGCCACTCCTACAATGAGCAGTTCTTC.

This clonotype appeared a few times. This chain connects TRBV6-1 to TRBJ2-7; the D is unclear. Trimming shortened V by 5 bases and J by 2 bases, and 13 bases separated the two germline ends. Germline V gives CDR1 MNHNS, CDR2 SASEGT. This CDR3 comprises 14 residues. The CDR3 protein is CASSPSAYTYEQYF. In DNA, the CDR3 is TGTGCCAGCAGTCCGTCGGCCTACACCTACGAGCAGTACTTC.

This clonotype has ten or more counts. J is TRBJ2-1 and V is TRBV6-6; 9 nucleotides align to TRBD2. The germline gives CDR1 MNHNY, CDR2 SVGAGI (reference sequence). The CDR3 runs 14 residues. Unmatched junction bases numbered 5, after V lost 6 bases and J lost 5 bases. The CDR3 sequence: CASRLSSGNNEQFF. Written as DNA, the CDR3 is TGTGCCAGCAGGCTTTCTAGCGGGAACAATGAGCAGTTCTTC.

In this sample, this clonotype turned up a few times. The chain carries TRBV15 and TRBJ1-5; 9 bases match TRBD1. V lost 8 bases to trimming and J lost 5 bases; unmatched junction nucleotides: 7. In germline, CDR1 is LNHNV, CDR2 YYDKDF (reference sequence). The CDR3 totals 14 residues. CDR3 sequence (DNA): TGTGCCACCTCCGGGACAGGGACTGATCAGCCCCAGCATTTT. As protein: CATSGTGTDQPQHF.